These 28 T cell receptor beta chains share one sample of origin, sequenced in a study of blood T cells in healthy people across ages. It was with a sample-barcoded 5' primer and a J-beta primer mix that a second PCR of roughly 7 to 12 cycles was run. Using its own MiXCR run on the 5' RACE reads, TCRdb lists one record per CDR3 protein. The table records almost 1 million distinct CDR3 sequences, 51% of them present only once. Sequenced input: blood. The source is a woman aged 60-75 years in good health.

The chain uses TRBV12-3 or TRBV12-4 and TRBJ2-7; 7 bases map to TRBD1. TRBJ2-5 matches the DNA end more closely, so the J call is doubtful. This CDR3 comprises 15 residues. The CDR3 reads CASSPLQGWKETQYF. The CDR3 nucleotides are TGTGCCAGCAGCCCCCTACAGGGGTGGAAAGAGACCCAGTACTTC.

The gene calls are TRBV29-1 and TRBJ2-7, with D possibly matching TRBD2 (5 bases). Trimming took 4 bases from V and 3 from J, leaving 13 bases between them. The CDR3 has 13 residues. CDR1 SQVTM and CDR2 ANQGSEA come from the germline V gene. The CDR3 spells CSVGSGNGYEQYF. The CDR3 nucleotides read TGCAGCGTTGGTTCCGGGAACGGCTACGAGCAGTACTTC.

V is TRBV20-1 and J is TRBJ1-5; D unresolved. The CDR3 runs 12 residues. Germline CDR1 DFQATT, CDR2 SNEGSKA (reference sequence). V lost 3 bases and J 4 bases, leaving 7 bases between the germline ends. The CDR3 coding sequence is TGCAGTGCTAGTGGCCCGAATCAGCCCCAGCATTTT. Translated: CSASGPNQPQHF.

This clonotype was detected only a few times. This chain links TRBV20-1 with TRBJ2-3, with D perhaps TRBD1 or TRBD2 (6 bases each). Germline values: CDR1 DFQATT, CDR2 SNEGSKA (reference sequence). The V end was cut by 6 bases, the J end by 4 bases, with 17 bases between. CDR3 length: 14 residues. CDR3 amino acids: CSAGLRGEADTQYF. The CDR3 coding sequence is TGCAGTGCAGGCCTAAGGGGGGAGGCAGATACGCAGTATTTT.

The V call is TRBV6-5, the J call TRBJ1-6, with no clear D. Germline V gene data show CDR1 as MNHEY and CDR2 as SVGAGI. The CDR3 is 14 amino acids. V lost 2 bases, J lost 8 bases, and 10 bases lay in between. CDR3 residues: CASSYGAVDSPLHF. The CDR3 nucleotides read TGTGCCAGCAGTTACGGCGCGGTTGATTCACCCCTCCACTTT.

The chain combines TRBV28 with TRBJ2-6; 7 nucleotides match TRBD1. Germline V gene sequence: CDR1 MDHEN, CDR2 SYDVKM. The J segment lost 1 base and the V segment lost 6 bases, leaving 15 bases of the junction unmatched. This CDR3 is built from 19 residues. As DNA, the CDR3 is TGTGCCAGCAGACCTCAGACAGGGCAAAGGGGTTCTGGGGCCAACGTCCTGACTTTC. Encoded protein: CASRPQTGQRGSGANVLTF.

The chain recombines TRBV11-2 with TRBJ2-1, with D perhaps matching TRBD2 (6 bases). CDR3 length equals 16 residues. The ends were cut back, 0 bases at V and 0 bases at J, with 9 bases in the middle. Germline assignment: CDR1 SGHAT and CDR2 FQNNGV. The DNA for the CDR3 is TGTGCCAGCAGCTTAGATCGGGGGAGCTCCTACAATGAGCAGTTCTTC. Encoded protein: CASSLDRGSSYNEQFF.

A few counts support this clonotype. This sequence joins TRBV27 and TRBJ2-3; no clear D gene. Germline V gene lookup returns CDR1 MNHEY and CDR2 SMNVEV (reference sequence). The CDR3 covers 14 residues. V gave up 0 bases and J gave up 6 bases, with 10 bases separating them. The CDR3 is CASSLSILWDTQYF. For the CDR3, the DNA is TGTGCCAGCAGTTTATCGATATTATGGGATACGCAGTATTTT.

The V call is TRBV9, the J call TRBJ1-6; 9 nucleotides line up with TRBD1. This CDR3 comprises 16 residues. V lost 3 bases and J lost 6; bases outside the gene matches: 7. Germline CDR1 and CDR2: SGDLS and YYNGEE. CDR3 in amino acids: CASSDGTGPGNSPLHF. The DNA for the CDR3 is TGTGCCAGCAGCGATGGGACAGGGCCCGGTAATTCACCCCTCCACTTT.

V is TRBV4-1 and J is TRBJ2-6; the D gene could be TRBD1 or TRBD2 (6 bases each). Trimming cost V 6 bases and J 2 bases, with 17 bases left between them. The length of the CDR3 is 17 residues. Germline values: CDR1 MGHRA, CDR2 YSYEKL. The CDR3 region is CASRPGTGRTGANVLTF. DNA for the CDR3: TGCGCCAGCAGACCGGGTACAGGGAGGACTGGGGCCAACGTCCTGACTTTC.

This clonotype was counted between two and nine times. The chain uses TRBV18 and TRBJ2-4, with 14 positions matching TRBD2. The assigned J gene may be wrong: the sequence end matches TRBJ2-7 better. The CDR3 length is 19 residues. The germline V gene encodes CDR1 KGHSH and CDR2 LQKENI. CDR3 residues: CASSPFAGLAGVSVYEQYF. The CDR3 nucleotides are TGTGCCAGCTCACCCTTTGCGGGACTAGCGGGAGTGAGCGTATACGAGCAGTACTTC.

The chain carries TRBV20-1 and TRBJ2-1, with 12 bases identical to TRBD2. The V and J ends lost 3 bases and 6 bases, in that order; junction bases with no gene match: 6. This CDR3 has 15 residues. Germline CDR1 and CDR2: DFQATT and SNEGSKA (reference sequence). CDR3 loop: CSASRLAGVGNEQFF. CDR3 sequence (DNA): TGCAGTGCTAGTCGACTAGCGGGAGTTGGCAATGAGCAGTTCTTC.

This chain connects TRBV6-2 or TRBV6-3 to TRBJ2-5; TRBD2 matches 10 bases. The CDR3 sequence is 19 residues long. Germline V gene sequence: CDR1 MNHEY, CDR2 SVGEGT. The V gene end was trimmed by 2 bases and the J gene end by 11 bases; junction bases not matched to a gene: 23. The DNA for the CDR3 is TGTGCCAGCAGTTACGTCCCCGGGACTAGCGTCGGCCTTGACAATGAGCAGTACTTC. Its translation: CASSYVPGTSVGLDNEQYF.

J is TRBJ1-2 and V is TRBV6-5; D unclear. The CDR3 has 14 amino acids. Germline CDR1 MNHEY, CDR2 SVGAGI. V lost 0 bases and J 8 bases, leaving 13 bases between the germline ends. As DNA, the CDR3 is TGTGCCAGCAGTTACTCTGCGGCCCTGGGGGGCTACACCTTC. Its translation: CASSYSAALGGYTF.

Note on this clonotype: A junction boundary mismatches the germline segment, possibly from a read error. The chain joins TRBV19 to TRBJ1-1; D remains ambiguous. Germline V lookup: CDR1 LNHDA, CDR2 SQIVND (reference sequence). There are 16 residues in the CDR3. CDR3 loop: CASSILITGLSTEAFF. The CDR3 DNA is TGTGCCAGTAGTATTCTTATAACCGGCCTCAGCACTGAGGCTTTCTTT.

V usage is TRBV2 and J usage is TRBJ2-7; D possibly corresponds to TRBD1 (5 bases). V was trimmed by 8 bases and J by 0 bases, leaving 11 bases between them. Germline loops: CDR1 SNHLY, CDR2 FYNNEI. This CDR3 contains 13 residues. CDR3 sequence: CASGAGLSYEQYF. In DNA, the CDR3 is TGTGCCAGCGGGGCAGGTCTCTCCTACGAGCAGTACTTC.

The gene calls are TRBV3-1 and TRBJ2-2, with D maybe TRBD2 (6 bases). CDR3 length: 19 residues. Germline-derived CDR1 and CDR2 are LGHDT and YNNKEL (reference sequence). V was pared by 1 base and J by 6 bases, with 24 bases between. The CDR3 is CASSQGWGDPAGLPGELFF. The CDR3 DNA follows: TGTGCCAGCAGCCAAGGGTGGGGAGATCCAGCGGGCCTTCCCGGGGAGCTGTTTTTT.

J is TRBJ2-1 and V is TRBV25-1; 7 bases fit TRBD1. Germline V gives CDR1 MGHDK, CDR2 SYGVNS. The ends lost 3 bases at V and 0 bases at J; junction bases unmatched: 2. The CDR3 loop spans 15 amino acids. The DNA for the CDR3 is TGTGCCAGCAGTGATCCAGGGGGCTCCTACAATGAGCAGTTCTTC. As protein: CASSDPGGSYNEQFF.

The genes are TRBV10-3 and TRBJ2-1; D uncertain. V lost 3 bases, J lost 1 base, and 4 bases lay in between. From germline, CDR1 is ENHRY and CDR2 SYGVKD. This CDR3 has 13 amino acids. The CDR3 coding sequence is TGTGCCATCAGTGATAAATCCTACAATGAGCAGTTCTTC. Its protein is CAISDKSYNEQFF.

The CDR3 DNA reads as TGTGCCAGCACCCCCATTCAAAGTCCCAATGAGCAGTTCTTC. The encoded protein is CASTPIQSPNEQFF. The rearrangement uses TRBV7-3 and TRBJ2-1; D uncertain. Germline-derived CDR1 and CDR2 are SGHTA and FQGTGA. The CDR3 length is 14 residues. V lost 7 bases and J lost 6, with 16 bases in between.

Many counts were recorded for this clonotype. The chain joins TRBV9 to TRBJ1-6, with 10 nucleotides matching TRBD1. This CDR3 spans 14 amino acids. CDR1 and CDR2 from the germline V gene are SGDLS and YYNGEE. The V gene end was trimmed by 3 bases and the J gene end by 10 bases; junction bases not matched to a gene: 4. The CDR3 nucleotides are TGTGCCAGCAGCGACCGGGACAGGGGATCACCCCTCCACTTT. This translates into CASSDRDRGSPLHF. Filled out from reference TRBV9 and TRBJ1-6, the complete variable domain reads DSGVTQTPKHLITATGQRVTLRCSPRSGDLSVYWYQQSLDQGLQFLIQYYNGEERAKGNILERFSAQQFPDLHSELNLSSLELGDSALYFCASSDRDRGSPLHFGNGTRLTVT.

This clonotype was observed a handful of times. The V gene is TRBV4-1, the J gene TRBJ2-7; 8 bases line up with TRBD2. In germline, CDR1 is MGHRA, CDR2 YSYEKL. V shed 0 bases, J shed 3 bases, and the junction held 4 bases outside the gene matches. The CDR3 totals 15 residues. CDR3 in DNA: TGCGCCAGCAGCCAAGATCGGCTAGCGGGCTACGAGCAGTACTTC. This gives the protein CASSQDRLAGYEQYF.

This clonotype was counted only a few times. V usage is TRBV15 and J usage is TRBJ2-3, with 8 bases that match TRBD2. This CDR3 contains 14 residues. Trimming cost V 3 bases and J 3 bases; bases outside gene matches: 2. Germline values: CDR1 LNHNV, CDR2 YYDKDF (reference sequence). The CDR3: CATSRGLETDTQYF. Here the CDR3 DNA reads TGTGCCACCAGCAGGGGACTAGAGACAGATACGCAGTATTTT.

Of note for this clonotype: Just one base apart from a much larger clone, this may be a read error. This chain joins TRBV5-1 and TRBJ2-1, with 8 bases aligning to TRBD2. CDR1 is SGHRS and CDR2 is YFSETQ in the germline V gene. The CDR3 is made up of 15 amino acids. The CDR3 here is CVSSSLSGGRPEQFF. Here the CDR3 DNA reads TGCGTCAGCAGCTCACTATCGGGAGGGCGTCCTGAGCAGTTCTTC.

The chain carries TRBV29-1 and TRBJ2-5; 8 positions match TRBD2. The trim removed 7 bases at V and 0 bases at J, leaving 10 bases unmatched. Germline V gives CDR1 SQVTM, CDR2 ANQGSEA. The CDR3 has 15 residues. This chain's CDR3 is CSGREGSGNQETQYF. CDR3 in DNA: TGCAGCGGCCGGGAGGGTAGCGGGAACCAAGAGACCCAGTACTTC.

This clonotype was detected only a few times. The rearrangement joins TRBV7-2 to TRBJ2-1; D not certain. Germline loops: CDR1 SGHTA, CDR2 FQGNSA. The V end was cut by 3 bases, the J end by 0 bases, with 9 bases between. This CDR3 comprises 15 residues. The CDR3: CASSFGVVSYNEQFF. CDR3 DNA: TGTGCCAGCAGCTTTGGGGTGGTCTCCTACAATGAGCAGTTCTTC. Using reference TRBV7-2 and TRBJ2-1 for the parts outside the CDR3, the full variable domain is GAGVSQSPSNKVTEKGKDVELRCDPISGHTALYWYRQSLGQGLEFLIYFQGNSAPDKSGLPSDRFSAERTGGSVSTLTIQRTQQEDSAVYLCASSFGVVSYNEQFFGPGTRLTVL.

The V call is TRBV7-9, the J call TRBJ2-2; D possibly uses TRBD1 or TRBD2 (5 bases each). Trimming stripped 11 bases from V and 5 bases from J, with 15 bases between. The germline V gene has CDR1 SEHNR and CDR2 FQNEAQ (reference sequence). The CDR3 covers 13 residues. The CDR3: CADRPGTTGELFF. The CDR3 nucleotides are TGTGCCGACCGTCCGGGGACGACCGGGGAGCTGTTTTTT.

This clonotype was counted a few times. The junction does not match germline at one end; this may be a read error. The chain recombines TRBV10-1 with TRBJ2-7; possibly TRBD2 for D (6 bases). The end of the DNA aligns better with TRBJ2-5, so the J call may be wrong. CDR1 and CDR2 from the germline V gene are WNHNN and SYGVQD (reference sequence). The CDR3 has 13 residues. CDR3 amino acids: CAISWEVQETQYF. The CDR3 DNA reads as TGCGCCATCAGTTGGGAGGTACAAGAGACCCAGTACTTC.